This T cell receptor beta chain was identified in a study of blood T cells in healthy people across ages. Study outcomes and limitations: The long-lived group displayed more naive CD4+ cells, plus higher diversity, than the aged donors did.

Germline CDR1 DFQATT, CDR2 SNEGSKA (reference sequence). The V and J ends lost 3 bases and 7 bases respectively, with 12 bases between them. The CDR3 runs 12 residues. Per-sample PBMC isolation yielded at least 6.5 million cells. Using a J-beta primer mix together with a sample-barcoded 5' primer, a second PCR was run for about 7 to 12 cycles. TCRdb re-called the 5' RACE reads through MiXCR, storing one row per CDR3 protein. Seen here are about 1.1 million distinct CDR3 sequences, less than 45% observed once, and the top ten hold around 13%. Comments on this clonotype: Its antigen is unknown.

The receptor comes from a man between 18 and 35 years old in good health. This sequence joins TRBV20-1 and TRBJ1-1; D gene unclear. The source material was blood. Here the CDR3 DNA reads TGCAGTGCTAGGGGCGGCGAAATTGAAGCTTTCTTT. It codes for CSARGGEIEAFF.